One sample yielded the 8 T cell receptor beta chains listed below, sequenced in a study of cytotoxic CD8 clonotypes in ibrutinib-treated CLL. Clones were read by immunoSEQ multiplex PCR, and TCRdb kept only the in-frame ones, dropping some. Among fewer than 50,000 clones listed, 53% were seen once. Specimen: PBMCs, collected after 12 months of ibrutinib treatment. The receptor set was obtained from a human donor with chronic lymphocytic leukemia.

This chain uses TRBV29-1 with TRBJ2-1; D perhaps matches TRBD1 (7 bases). The CDR3 is made up of 16 amino acids. The V and J ends lost 4 bases and 1 base respectively, with 17 bases between them. The germline CDR1 and CDR2 sequences are SQVTM and ANQGSEA. The CDR3 DNA is TGCAGCGTTGCGAGAGGAGGGGGCTCATCCTACAATGAGCAGTTCTTC. Translating gives CSVARGGGSSYNEQFF.

The chain joins TRBV29-1 to TRBJ2-2; 9 nucleotides line up with TRBD2. J gave up 2 bases and V 6 bases, and 4 bases lay outside the gene matches. Germline V gives CDR1 SQVTM, CDR2 ANQGSEA. CDR3 length: 14 amino acids. The CDR3 coding sequence is TGCAGCGTACGACTAGCGGTAAACACCGGGGAGCTGTTTTTT. Its translation is CSVRLAVNTGELFF.

The chain carries TRBV5-4 and TRBJ2-5; tentatively, D is TRBD2 (5 bases). The CDR3 spans 15 residues. V was pared by 4 bases and J by 5 bases, with 18 bases between. Germline assignment: CDR1 SGHNT and CDR2 YYREEE (reference sequence). This CDR3 is CASSQDILVAETQYF. DNA of the CDR3: TGTGCCAGCAGCCAAGATATACTAGTCGCCGAGACCCAGTACTTC.

The chain couples TRBV27 to TRBJ2-3; TRBD2 agrees at 8 bases. The trim removed 4 bases at V and 5 bases at J, leaving 8 bases unmatched. The CDR3 extends over 15 amino acids. From germline, CDR1 is MNHEY and CDR2 SMNVEV (reference sequence). The chain's CDR3 is CASSWREVAVDTQYF. DNA for the CDR3: TGTGCCAGCAGTTGGCGGGAGGTTGCTGTAGATACGCAGTATTTT.

The chain carries TRBV28 and TRBJ2-4, with 11 bases that match TRBD2. The CDR3 runs 16 residues. V lost 5 bases to trimming and J lost 4 bases; unmatched junction nucleotides: 7. From germline, CDR1 is MDHEN and CDR2 SYDVKM. CDR3 sequence: CASSPGLAGMKNIQYF. CDR3 bases: TGTGCCAGCAGTCCTGGACTAGCGGGTATGAAAAACATTCAGTACTTC. Looking up the rest from reference TRBV28 and TRBJ2-4 gives the full variable domain: DVKVTQSSRYLVKRTGEKVFLECVQDMDHENMFWYRQDPGLGLRLIYFSYDVKMKEKGDIPEGYSVSREKKERFSLILESASTNQTSMYLCASSPGLAGMKNIQYFGAGTRLSVL.

This clone was seen once. J is TRBJ2-1 and V is TRBV21-1; the D call of TRBD2 is as the table states it, not checked on the DNA. TRBV21-1 is marked as a pseudogene. CDR3 length: 14 amino acids. CDR3 bases: TGTGCCAGCAGCAAAGCTGCGACTTACAATGAGCAGTTCTTC. It yields the protein CASSKAATYNEQFF.

This chain connects TRBV11-2 to TRBJ1-1, with 7 bases fitting TRBD1. V shed 6 bases and J 4 bases; nucleotides not matched to a gene: 20. The CDR3 is 18 residues long. The germline V gene has CDR1 SGHAT and CDR2 FQNNGV. The CDR3 bases are TGTGCCAGCAGATCAAGTTACAGGGGTAGGGATCGGATCACTGAAGCTTTCTTT. As protein: CASRSSYRGRDRITEAFF.

This clone counts as medium-sized. This chain uses TRBV27 with TRBJ2-7; 9 bases fit TRBD1. This CDR3 has 13 residues. Germline CDR1 MNHEY, CDR2 SMNVEV (reference sequence). The V gene end was trimmed by 4 bases and the J gene end by 5 bases; junction bases not matched to a gene: 3. CDR3 DNA sequence: TGTGCCAGCAGTTGGGGGGACAGGGACGAGCAGTACTTC. Translating gives CASSWGDRDEQYF.